This T cell receptor beta chain stems from a study of identical twins. MiXCR was run by TCRdb on the 5' RACE reads, yielding one entry per CDR3 protein. This table has about 190,000 distinct CDR3 sequences, approximately 15% appearing once. This CDR3 comprises 14 residues. Trimming stripped 1 base from V and 5 bases from J, with 11 bases between. This clonotype showed up just a few times. This same sample was also part of a study on T cells expressing NK-cell markers.

The chain links TRBV12-3 or TRBV12-4 to TRBJ1-1; the D gene is possibly TRBD1 (5 bases). The sequence was obtained from a woman aged 18 to 35 in good health. The sample taken for sequencing was CD8+ T cells sorted from blood. CDR3 amino acids: CASSLEQGGTEAFF. In DNA, the CDR3 is TGTGCCAGCAGTTTAGAGCAGGGAGGGACTGAAGCTTTCTTT.